The 9 T cell receptor beta chains in this list originate from one sample, sequenced in a study of blood T cell repertoires in COVID-19. Only in-frame clones appear in the TCRdb table, and some are missing; sequencing was by immunoSEQ multiplex PCR. The data show under 250,000 clones, with about 86% seen just once and roughly 8.6% held by the top ten. Sequenced input: peripheral blood. Receptors were obtained from a man in his forties with active or convalescent COVID-19.

The chain carries TRBV4-3 and TRBJ2-4; the D gene is possibly TRBD1 (5 bases). The V gene lost 1 base and the J gene lost 0 bases, with 7 bases spanning the gap. CDR1 and CDR2 (germline): LGHNA, YSLEER. The CDR3 totals 15 residues. Here the CDR3 DNA reads TGCGCCAGCAGCCAAGGACAGCTAGCCAAAAACATTCAGTACTTC. The encoded protein is CASSQGQLAKNIQYF.

The chain couples TRBV20-1 to TRBJ2-3; maybe TRBD1 (6 bases). The V end lost 3 bases, the J end lost 2 bases, and 15 bases lay between the germline ends. This CDR3 has 15 residues. Per the germline V gene, CDR1 is DFQATT and CDR2 is SNEGSKA (reference sequence). This chain's CDR3 is CSASGPGHATDTQYF. DNA of the CDR3: TGCAGTGCTAGTGGTCCGGGACACGCCACAGATACGCAGTATTTT.

The gene calls are TRBV25-1 and TRBJ2-2, with 10 bases aligning to TRBD2. Germline values: CDR1 MGHDK, CDR2 SYGVNS. J gave up 7 bases and V 6 bases, and 17 bases lay outside the gene matches. The CDR3 covers 18 residues. CDR3 loop: CASSDLNRASGSLGELFF. CDR3 DNA: TGTGCCAGCAGCGACCTCAATCGGGCTAGCGGGAGTCTCGGGGAGCTGTTTTTT.

This rearrangement joins TRBV15 to TRBJ2-2, with TRBD2 identical over 12 bases. The trim removed 0 bases at V and 6 bases at J, leaving 2 bases unmatched. This CDR3 spans 16 amino acids. CDR1 is LNHNV and CDR2 is YYDKDF in the germline V gene (reference sequence). CDR3 in amino acids: CATSREASGGAGELFF. The CDR3 nucleotides read TGTGCCACCAGCAGAGAGGCTAGCGGGGGGGCCGGGGAGCTGTTTTTT.

The chain carries TRBV6-1 and TRBJ2-7; 9 nucleotides align to TRBD1. The V and J ends lost 1 base and 2 bases, in that order; junction bases with no gene match: 6. The CDR3 is 16 amino acids. CDR1 is MNHNS and CDR2 is SASEGT in the germline V gene. CDR3 sequence: CASSEGRGQGTYEQYF. In DNA, the CDR3 is TGTGCCAGCAGTGAAGGGCGGGGACAGGGAACCTACGAGCAGTACTTC.

This sequence joins TRBV10-1 and TRBJ2-7; 14 nucleotides line up with TRBD2. The CDR3 has 15 residues. The trim removed 10 bases at V and 5 bases at J, leaving 10 bases unmatched. Germline lookup yields CDR1 WNHNN and CDR2 SYGVQD (reference sequence). CDR3 DNA sequence: TGCGCCACTACACCGGGACTAGCGGGAGTAAACGAGCAGTACTTC. It specifies CATTPGLAGVNEQYF.

This chain connects TRBV5-1 to TRBJ2-7; 7 bases line up with TRBD2. V lost 3 bases, J lost 1 base, and 4 bases stayed unmatched. Germline V gives CDR1 SGHRS, CDR2 YFSETQ. This CDR3 has 14 amino acids. For the CDR3, the DNA is TGCGCCAGCAGCTCCGGGGGAGGGTCCTACGAGCAGTACTTC. Translated, it gives CASSSGGGSYEQYF.

The chain joins TRBV30 to TRBJ1-5; a possible D gene is TRBD1 (6 bases). V dropped 1 base and J dropped 2 bases, with 15 bases sitting between them. CDR1 is GTSNPN and CDR2 is SVGIG in the germline V gene (reference sequence). This CDR3 spans 16 amino acids. The CDR3 spells CAWSEGGWGGNQPQHF. For the CDR3, the DNA is TGTGCCTGGAGTGAAGGGGGTTGGGGTGGCAATCAGCCCCAGCATTTT. The complete variable domain, with remaining parts taken from reference TRBV30 and TRBJ1-5, reads SQTIHQWPATLVQPVGSPLSLECTVEGTSNPNLYWYRQAAGRGLQLLFYSVGIGQISSEVPQNLSASRPQDRQFILSSKKLLLSDSGFYLCAWSEGGWGGNQPQHFGDGTRLSIL.

Of note for this clone: This CDR3 is also generated by other DNA sequences in the sample. The chain joins TRBV10-3 to TRBJ1-1; D remains unclear. The CDR3 is 13 residues long. CDR1 is ENHRY, CDR2 SYGVKD, per germline. Trimming shortened V by 4 bases and J by 1 base, and 7 bases separated the two germline ends. CDR3 protein: CAISAGGNTEAFF. CDR3 sequence (DNA): TGTGCCATCAGTGCGGGAGGGAACACTGAAGCTTTCTTT.